Below, 30 T cell receptor beta chains from the same sample are listed, as sequenced in a study of cytotoxic CD8 clonotypes in ibrutinib-treated CLL. The assay was immunoSEQ multiplex PCR, and TCRdb's table has in-frame clones only and misses some. The sample shows some 350,000 clones, approximately 67% of them seen only once. This material consisted of PBMCs, taken after 36 months of ibrutinib treatment. The receptor source for this set is a human donor with chronic lymphocytic leukemia.

CDR3 sequence (DNA): TGTGCCAGCAGCCCGACAGGGGGGCAATCGAACACTGAAGCTTTCTTT. As protein: CASSPTGGQSNTEAFF. The chain links TRBV9 to TRBJ1-1, with 9 bases that match TRBD1. The V segment lost 4 bases and the J segment 1 base; nucleotides outside the gene matches: 8. Germline CDR1 is SGDLS and CDR2 is YYNGEE. The CDR3 length is 16 residues.

V usage is TRBV7-9 and J usage is TRBJ1-6, with TRBD1 matching 12 bases. CDR1 and CDR2 (germline): SEHNR, FQNEAQ (reference sequence). The V segment lost 4 bases and the J segment 7 bases; nucleotides outside the gene matches: 14. The CDR3 is made up of 19 amino acids. The CDR3 sequence is CASSSSGTGGSKGNSPLHF. The CDR3 DNA reads TGTGCCAGCAGCTCGTCGGGGACAGGGGGCTCCAAGGGGAATTCACCCCTCCACTTT. Together with reference TRBV7-9 and TRBJ1-6, the CDR3 gives the full variable domain: DTGVSQNPRHKITKRGQNVTFRCDPISEHNRLYWYRQTLGQGPEFLTYFQNEAQLEKSRLLSDRFSAERPKGSFSTLEIQRTEQGDSAMYLCASSSSGTGGSKGNSPLHFGNGTRLTVT.

Notes on this clone: This sample also contains other DNA sequences that code for the same CDR3. The chain recombines TRBV2 with TRBJ2-7; no reliable D call. The CDR3 contains 11 residues. The ends were cut back, 9 bases at V and 0 bases at J, with 6 bases in the middle. Germline lookup yields CDR1 SNHLY and CDR2 FYNNEI. The DNA of the CDR3 is TGTGCCAGTGCGTCCTCCTACGAGCAGTACTTC. The encoded protein is CASASSYEQYF.

The chain employs TRBV5-6 and TRBJ2-7; D may be TRBD1 or TRBD2 (5 bases each). The CDR3 contains 14 residues. Trimming took 4 bases from V and 1 from J, leaving 12 bases between them. The germline V gene has CDR1 SGHDT and CDR2 YYEEEE. The CDR3 coding sequence is TGTGCCAGCAGCCCGGGACCTTTATCCTACGAGCAGTACTTC. It codes for CASSPGPLSYEQYF.

This clone is a singleton in its sample. The chain links TRBV7-9 to TRBJ2-7; D possibly corresponds to TRBD2 (6 bases). Trimming pared 3 bases from V and 2 bases from J, leaving 14 bases between. The CDR3 extends over 15 amino acids. Germline CDR1 reads SEHNR; CDR2 reads FQNEAQ (reference sequence). The CDR3 DNA reads as TGTGCCAGCAGCTTTGGCGGGACGAACACCTACGAGCAGTACTTC. Its translation is CASSFGGTNTYEQYF.

This clone occurred a few times. This chain connects TRBV2 to TRBJ2-7; weak D call: TRBD1 (6 bases). CDR3 length equals 15 residues. The V end lost 4 bases, the J end lost 3 bases, and 16 bases lay between the germline ends. Per the germline V gene, CDR1 is SNHLY and CDR2 is FYNNEI. The DNA of the CDR3 is TGTGCCAGCAGTGGCGAGGACAGACGGGGCTACGAGCAGTACTTC. Its translation: CASSGEDRRGYEQYF. Supplemented by reference TRBV2 and TRBJ2-7, the full variable domain reads EPEVTQTPSHQVTQMGQEVILRCVPISNHLYFYWYRQILGQKVEFLVSFYNNEISEKSEIFDDQFSVERPDGSNFTLKIRSTKLEDSAMYFCASSGEDRRGYEQYFGPGTRLTVT.

V is TRBV29-1 and J is TRBJ2-1, with D maybe TRBD1 (6 bases). CDR1 and CDR2 (germline): SQVTM, ANQGSEA. V lost 2 bases, J lost 7 bases, and 21 bases lay in between. The CDR3 runs 16 residues. The CDR3 spells CSVERGPGHSGNEQFF. In DNA, the CDR3 is TGCAGCGTTGAACGCGGGCCGGGACACTCTGGGAATGAGCAGTTCTTC.

CDR3 nucleotide sequence: TGTGCCAGCAGACCTCAAGGTGGTTCACCCCTCCACTTT. Translation: CASRPQGGSPLHF. The V and J genes are TRBV27 and TRBJ1-6; D is unclear. Germline CDR1 reads MNHEY; CDR2 reads SMNVEV (reference sequence). V was clipped by 6 bases and J by 9 bases, with 12 bases between them. CDR3 size: 13 residues.

This clone has a single count. The chain uses TRBV7-3 and TRBJ2-5; no clear D. Germline V lookup: CDR1 SGHTA, CDR2 FQGTGA. The V end lost 7 bases, the J end lost 5 bases, and 23 bases lay between the germline ends. The CDR3 extends over 16 amino acids. The CDR3 bases are TGTGCCAGCAACCGCCGAGGCCGAGATGTGGGGGAGACCCAGTACTTC. It translates to CASNRRGRDVGETQYF.

The chain is built from TRBV11-2 and TRBJ2-4; D is perhaps TRBD1 (6 bases). This CDR3 comprises 17 residues. The V and J ends lost 5 bases and 0 bases respectively, with 17 bases between them. Germline loops: CDR1 SGHAT, CDR2 FQNNGV. CDR3 DNA: TGTGCCAGCAGCCGGACGCGGACAGAACTAGCCAAAAACATTCAGTACTTC. This translates into CASSRTRTELAKNIQYF.

The CDR3 DNA reads as TGTGCCAGCAGCTCGACAGCCCCGGGCCGATACAATGAGCAGTTCTTC. It translates to CASSSTAPGRYNEQFF. The chain couples TRBV13 to TRBJ2-1, with D possibly being TRBD1 (5 bases). Trimming left V 4 bases short and J 4 bases short, with 17 bases between. The germline gives CDR1 PRHDT, CDR2 FYEKMQ (reference sequence). The CDR3 runs 16 residues.

The chain is built from TRBV5-8 and TRBJ2-2, with TRBD2 matching 8 bases. The CDR3 is 18 amino acids. The J segment lost 3 bases and the V segment lost 7 bases, leaving 17 bases of the junction unmatched. The V gene's germline CDR1 is SGHTS and CDR2 YDEGEE. CDR3: CASYPRARTSGHTGELFF. CDR3 coding DNA: TGTGCCAGCTACCCACGGGCGAGAACTAGCGGTCACACCGGGGAGCTGTTTTTT.

The V call is TRBV5-1, the J call TRBJ2-2; the D is unclear. Germline assignment: CDR1 SGHRS and CDR2 YFSETQ. The CDR3 spans 12 residues. V lost 4 bases to trimming and J lost 7 bases, with 8 bases between them. DNA of the CDR3: TGCGCCAGCAGCCTATTAGACGGGGAGCTGTTTTTT. Residues: CASSLLDGELFF.

The chain has TRBV2 and TRBJ2-5, with D unresolved. Germline V gene data show CDR1 as SNHLY and CDR2 as FYNNEI. The length of the CDR3 is 12 residues. V was cut by 4 bases and J by 2 bases, with 5 bases left in between. The CDR3 reads CASSVLQETQYF. The CDR3 region has the DNA TGTGCCAGCAGTGTGCTACAAGAGACCCAGTACTTC.

CDR3 residues: CASSLGERGYSPLHF. In DNA form, the CDR3 reads TGTGCCAGCAGCTTGGGGGAGAGAGGATATTCACCCCTCCACTTT. The J gene is TRBJ1-6, the V gene TRBV7-2, with a tentative D call TRBD1 (5 bases). The germline gives CDR1 SGHTA, CDR2 FQGNSA. The CDR3 runs 15 residues. Trimming took 3 bases from V and 8 from J, leaving 14 bases between them. The full variable domain, its missing parts supplied by reference TRBV7-2 and TRBJ1-6, is GAGVSQSPSNKVTEKGKDVELRCDPISGHTALYWYRQSLGQGLEFLIYFQGNSAPDKSGLPSDRFSAERTGGSVSTLTIQRTQQEDSAVYLCASSLGERGYSPLHFGNGTRLTVT.

In this sample, this clone turned up a few times. The rearrangement joins TRBV9 to TRBJ2-7, with a possible D match to TRBD1 (6 bases). Germline CDR1 reads SGDLS; CDR2 reads YYNGEE. Trimming left V 0 bases short and J 3 bases short, with 13 bases between. CDR3 size: 15 residues. The DNA of the CDR3 is TGTGCCAGCAGCGTAGCGGGGCAGGGGAACTACGAGCAGTACTTC. This translates into CASSVAGQGNYEQYF.

The chain recombines TRBV12-5 with TRBJ1-2, with D tentatively TRBD1 (6 bases). CDR1 is LGHNT and CDR2 is FRNRAP in the germline V gene. The CDR3 sequence is 14 residues long. The V gene lost 6 bases and the J gene lost 3 bases, with 14 bases spanning the gap. The CDR3 DNA is TGTGCTAGTGGCCCACAGGGTATCGACTATGGCTACACCTTC. Encoded protein: CASGPQGIDYGYTF.

Turning to this clone: In this CDR3 the conserved last residue, phenylalanine or tryptophan, is missing, so a read error is likely. The DNA is left out, because the CDR3 cannot be placed on it with certainty; the CDR3 is given as TCRdb lists it. The gene calls are TRBV7-2 and TRBJ1-2; the table's D call of TRBD1 was not tested on the DNA. The CDR3 sequence runs 14 residues, both termini included. The germline gives CDR1 SGHTA, CDR2 FQGNSA. CDR3 sequence reads: CASSLDPELQEYRV.

This clone has more than one count but fewer than ten. The chain links TRBV4-1 to TRBJ2-6, with D unresolved. The ends were cut back, 2 bases at V and 4 bases at J, with 6 bases in the middle. This CDR3 contains 14 residues. Germline V gives CDR1 MGHRA, CDR2 YSYEKL. The CDR3 DNA reads TGCGCCAGCAGCCAATTCTTCGGGGCCAACGTCCTGACTTTC. Translation: CASSQFFGANVLTF.

This chain uses TRBV6-6 with TRBJ2-7, with D possibly being TRBD2 (6 bases). This CDR3 comprises 16 residues. CDR1 and CDR2 from the germline V gene are MNHNY and SVGAGI (reference sequence). Deletions cut 0 bases from V and 4 bases from J, with 16 bases between. The CDR3 reads CASSYSMEGPYYEQYF. The CDR3 DNA is TGTGCCAGCAGTTACTCGATGGAGGGTCCTTATTACGAGCAGTACTTC.

This clone was seen a few times. The rearrangement joins TRBV4-1 to TRBJ1-1, with TRBD1 identical over 7 bases. V lost 2 bases and J lost 4; bases outside the gene matches: 4. Looked up from germline, CDR1 is MGHRA and CDR2 is YSYEKL. The CDR3 consists of 14 residues. This chain's CDR3 is CASSQTNRGTEAFF. The CDR3 DNA is TGCGCCAGCAGCCAAACCAACAGGGGCACTGAAGCTTTCTTT.

Notes on this clone: Other DNA sequences in the sample encode the same CDR3. The chain has TRBV7-8 and TRBJ1-4, with D uncertain. V was clipped by 5 bases and J by 0 bases, with 7 bases between them. This CDR3 has 14 amino acids. Per germline, CDR1 SGHVS and CDR2 FQNEAQ. CDR3 in DNA: TGTGCCAGCAGCCTCCGGCCAACTAATGAAAAACTGTTTTTT. As protein: CASSLRPTNEKLFF.

The V call is TRBV4-1, the J call TRBJ2-7; 9 nucleotides align to TRBD2. Germline CDR1 is MGHRA and CDR2 is YSYEKL. With 1 base clipped from V and 1 base from J, the junction kept 5 bases outside the gene matches. There are 16 residues in the CDR3. The CDR3 DNA follows: TGCGCCAGCAGCCAAGTCGGGGCGGGAGGGTCCTACGAGCAGTACTTC. Amino acids: CASSQVGAGGSYEQYF.

The rearrangement joins TRBV7-9 to TRBJ2-5; D call uncertain. V was shortened by 2 bases and J by 5 bases, with 9 bases between the two germline ends. This CDR3 has 13 amino acids. Germline loops: CDR1 SEHNR, CDR2 FQNEAQ (reference sequence). CDR3 in amino acids: CASSLRRWETQYF. The CDR3 nucleotides are TGTGCCAGCAGCTTAAGACGTTGGGAGACCCAGTACTTC.

This clone showed up just a few times. V and J are TRBV11-2 and TRBJ1-1; 7 nucleotides align to TRBD1. V was clipped by 5 bases and J by 2 bases; unmatched bases: 11. CDR1 is SGHAT, CDR2 FQNNGV, per germline. The CDR3 sequence is 16 residues long. This chain's CDR3 is CASSPIRDRRNTEAFF. The CDR3 nucleotides read TGTGCCAGCAGCCCCATCCGGGACAGAAGAAACACTGAAGCTTTCTTT.

This clone appeared a single time. The chain carries TRBV5-1 and TRBJ2-1, with TRBD2 matching over 7 bases. The germline CDR1 and CDR2 sequences are SGHRS and YFSETQ. V shed 0 bases, J shed 2 bases, and the junction held 5 bases outside the gene matches. The CDR3 loop spans 16 amino acids. Here the CDR3 reads CASSLEASGAYNEQFF. Written as DNA, the CDR3 is TGCGCCAGCAGCTTGGAGGCAAGCGGGGCCTACAATGAGCAGTTCTTC.

The rearrangement joins TRBV25-1 to TRBJ1-2; D is possibly TRBD1 (6 bases). In germline, CDR1 is MGHDK, CDR2 SYGVNS. The CDR3 sequence is 13 residues long. V dropped 3 bases and J dropped 5 bases, with 10 bases sitting between them. The CDR3 DNA reads TGTGCCAGCAGTGAGTCAGGGGTTTATGGCTACACCTTC. It is translated as CASSESGVYGYTF.

As DNA, the CDR3 is TGTGCCAGCAGCGTAGTCGGGCGGATAGCGACGAACTACAATGAGCAGTTCTTC. This sequence encodes CASSVVGRIATNYNEQFF. The rearrangement uses TRBV9 and TRBJ2-1; perhaps TRBD2 as D (5 bases). CDR3 length equals 18 residues. V gave up 0 bases and J gave up 3 bases, with 19 bases separating them. Germline CDR1 and CDR2: SGDLS and YYNGEE.

This clone was detected a few times. The rearrangement links TRBV20-1 to TRBJ2-3; D gene uncertain. Germline V gene data show CDR1 as DFQATT and CDR2 as SNEGSKA (reference sequence). The CDR3 contains 11 residues. V was clipped by 5 bases and J by 4 bases, with 7 bases between them. CDR3 sequence reads: CSAPLADTQYF. The CDR3 DNA is TGCAGTGCTCCCCTTGCAGATACGCAGTATTTT.

This chain uses TRBV5-6 with TRBJ1-6, with D maybe TRBD1 (6 bases). The CDR3 runs 17 residues. V lost 4 bases and J 5 bases, leaving 19 bases between the germline ends. CDR1 and CDR2 (germline): SGHDT, YYEEEE. Written as DNA, the CDR3 is TGTGCCAGCAGCCCGAGGCTGATGAGGGGGAATAATTCACCCCTCCACTTT. Amino acid sequence: CASSPRLMRGNNSPLHF.